This T cell receptor (beta chain) emerged from a study of PD-L1 blockade in urothelial cancer. Study background: Most patients, about 85% of the roughly 29, were males with bladder-origin cancer. Individuals in the cohort had been given 0 to 3 earlier chemotherapy regimens. Blood-derived samples held a median roughly 150,000 T cells.

Germline-derived CDR1 and CDR2 are MNHNS and SASEGT. Trimming cost V 6 bases and J 5 bases; bases outside gene matches: 8. The CDR3 runs 15 residues. Specified time point: peripheral blood 6 weeks after treatment start. Patients had urothelial carcinoma that was locally advanced or metastatic. Using immunoSEQ multiplex PCR, the repertoire was profiled, and TCRdb retains in-frame clones only, with some absent. This sample has some 110,000 clones, with approximately 90% found just once. The specimen comprised PBMCs, sampled around atezolizumab (anti-PD-L1) treatment. The genes are TRBV6-1 and TRBJ2-1; 9 bases align to TRBD2. This receptor was obtained from a man between 60 and 75 years old with urothelial cancer. DNA for the CDR3: TGTGCCAGCAGACCGAACCTAGCGGGACACAATGAGCAGTTCTTC. This sequence encodes CASRPNLAGHNEQFF.